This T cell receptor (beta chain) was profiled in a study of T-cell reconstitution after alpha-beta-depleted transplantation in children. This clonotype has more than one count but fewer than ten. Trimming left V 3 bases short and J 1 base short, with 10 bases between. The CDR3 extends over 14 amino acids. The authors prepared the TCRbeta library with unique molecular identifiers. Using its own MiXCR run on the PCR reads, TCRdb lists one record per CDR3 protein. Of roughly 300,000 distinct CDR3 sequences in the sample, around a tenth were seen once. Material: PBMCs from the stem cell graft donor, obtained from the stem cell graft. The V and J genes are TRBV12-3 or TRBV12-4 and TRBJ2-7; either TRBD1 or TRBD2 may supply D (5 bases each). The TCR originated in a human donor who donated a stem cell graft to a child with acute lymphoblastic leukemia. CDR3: CASSLGRRSYEQYF. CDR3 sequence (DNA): TGTGCCAGCAGTTTGGGACGGAGGTCCTACGAGCAGTACTTC.